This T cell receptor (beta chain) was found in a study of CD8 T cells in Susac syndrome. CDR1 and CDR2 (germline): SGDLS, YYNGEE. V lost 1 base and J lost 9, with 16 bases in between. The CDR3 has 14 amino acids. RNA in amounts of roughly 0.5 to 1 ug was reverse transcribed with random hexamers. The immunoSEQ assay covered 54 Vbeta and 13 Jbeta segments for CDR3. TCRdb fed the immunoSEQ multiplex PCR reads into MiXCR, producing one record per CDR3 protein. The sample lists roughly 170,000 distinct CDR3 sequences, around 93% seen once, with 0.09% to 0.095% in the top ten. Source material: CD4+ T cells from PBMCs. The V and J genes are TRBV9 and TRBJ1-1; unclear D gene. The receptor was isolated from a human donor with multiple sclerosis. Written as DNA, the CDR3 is TGTGCCAGCAGCGTACAGAGTCAGCCAATTCAAGCTTTCTTT. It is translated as CASSVQSQPIQAFF. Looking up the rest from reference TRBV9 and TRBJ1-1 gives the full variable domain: DSGVTQTPKHLITATGQRVTLRCSPRSGDLSVYWYQQSLDQGLQFLIQYYNGEERAKGNILERFSAQQFPDLHSELNLSSLELGDSALYFCASSVQSQPIQAFFGQGTRLTVV.